This T cell receptor (beta chain) was identified in a study of blood T cell repertoires in COVID-19. Study context: COVID-19 samples from acute and convalescent phases originated in the United States, Italy and Spain.

Original data processing: Cell counts per sample came from amplifying reference gene primers. The repertoire was sequenced with immunoSEQ multiplex PCR; TCRdb's copy has only in-frame clones and lacks some. That table gives V, J and clone size, and the DNA gave D and trimming. The table includes about 170,000 clones, 79% detected once. The V end lost 5 bases, the J end lost 2 bases, and 14 bases lay between the germline ends. This CDR3 contains 15 residues. CDR1 is LNHDA and CDR2 is SQIVND in the germline V gene (reference sequence). Participants were aged about 18 to 90 years, lived in under 25 US areas, and enrolled virtually.

Material: PBMCs or T cells enriched from blood (not recorded which). The V gene is TRBV19, the J gene TRBJ2-3, with D possibly TRBD1 on 6 matching bases. This receptor was taken from a woman in her 70s in a cohort exposed to, infected with or recovered from COVID-19 (not recorded which). The CDR3 nucleotides read TGTGCCAGTAGTCGTTCCCAGGGGCCCACAGATACGCAGTATTTT. This gives the protein CASSRSQGPTDTQYF.